Each of the 18 T cell receptor beta chains below was sequenced from the same sample in a study of read filtering for tumor transcriptome and immune sequencing. Molecular barcoded adaptors covering alpha/delta and beta/gamma chains were used on 400 ng RNA. TCRdb called the reads again in MiXCR, with one record for every CDR3 protein. This sample has some 140,000 distinct CDR3 sequences; 13% occur once, and the top ten carry more than 6.5%. The sequenced material came from a population of CD138-negative cells sorted from bone marrow. Every receptor here comes from a donor over 35 with multiple myeloma.

This clonotype was found many times. V and J are TRBV4-3 and TRBJ2-2; a possible D gene is TRBD1 (5 bases). Trimming removed 1 base from V and 4 bases from J, with 10 bases in between. Germline assignment: CDR1 LGHNA and CDR2 YSLEER. The CDR3 has 15 amino acids. The CDR3, as DNA: TGCGCCAGCAGCCAAGGTCAGGGCCTCACCGGGGAGCTGTTTTTT. It translates to CASSQGQGLTGELFF.

For this clonotype: With a much larger clone just one base away, this may be a read error. The chain couples TRBV2 to TRBJ2-7; D remains ambiguous. Germline V gene sequence: CDR1 SNHLY, CDR2 FYNNEI. The CDR3 is 12 residues long. V lost 2 bases to trimming and J lost 9 bases, with 11 bases between them. The CDR3 DNA is TGTGCCAGCAGTGAACCCCCTCTCGGGCAGTACTTC. It encodes CASSEPPLGQYF.

CDR3 loop: CASSLMLENTEAFF. In DNA, the CDR3 is TGTGCCAGCAGTTTAATGCTCGAGAACACTGAAGCTTTCTTT. The chain combines TRBV12-3 or TRBV12-4 with TRBJ1-1, with D hard to call. Trimming shortened V by 2 bases and J by 1 base, and 8 bases separated the two germline ends. This CDR3 comprises 14 residues.

This clonotype was picked up many times. The chain uses TRBV5-1 and TRBJ2-7; no reliable D call. The length of the CDR3 is 13 residues. Germline V gene lookup returns CDR1 SGHRS and CDR2 YFSETQ. V shed 0 bases and J shed 3 bases, with 7 bases lying between them. This chain's CDR3 is CASSLAMNYEQYF. The CDR3 nucleotides read TGCGCCAGCAGCTTGGCGATGAACTACGAGCAGTACTTC.

This clonotype was observed many times. The V and J genes are TRBV7-9 and TRBJ2-3; 10 bases are shared with TRBD1. The CDR3 extends over 16 amino acids. CDR1 and CDR2 (germline): SEHNR, FQNEAQ (reference sequence). Losses at the gene ends were 4 bases for V and 0 bases for J; bases not matched to a gene: 4. CDR3 bases: TGTGCCAGCAGCTATAGACAGGGGGCTAGCACAGATACGCAGTATTTT. Translation gives CASSYRQGASTDTQYF.

There are many counts of this clonotype. V is TRBV6-5 and J is TRBJ2-5; TRBD2 matches 7 bases. V dropped 8 bases and J dropped 0; count of bases not matched to a gene: 9. The CDR3 spans 15 residues. Germline CDR1 and CDR2: MNHEY and SVGAGI. CDR3 residues: CASSPPSGNQETQYF. CDR3 in DNA: TGTGCCAGCTCCCCGCCTAGCGGAAACCAAGAGACCCAGTACTTC.

A few counts support this clonotype. The J gene is TRBJ2-7, the V gene TRBV2; possibly TRBD2 for D (6 bases). Between the trimmed V and J ends, which lost 3 bases and 2 bases, there was a span of 20 bases. This CDR3 contains 17 residues. Germline V gene data show CDR1 as SNHLY and CDR2 as FYNNEI. The CDR3 sequence: CASSDDAGSSWAYEQYF. CDR3 DNA: TGTGCCAGCAGTGATGACGCGGGATCGTCCTGGGCCTACGAGCAGTACTTC.

Concerning this clonotype: At one boundary the junction diverges from the germline segment, which might be a read error. The chain recombines TRBV7-2 with TRBJ2-1; D gene unclear. The CDR3 consists of 18 residues. Germline V gene data show CDR1 as SGHTA and CDR2 as FQGNSA. CDR3 sequence reads: CTSSLISMGSSSYNEQFF. CDR3 DNA sequence: TGTACCAGCAGCTTAATCTCTATGGGGTCGAGCTCCTACAACGAGCAGTTCTTC. Based on the CDR3 plus reference TRBV7-2 and TRBJ2-1, the full variable domain is GAGVSQSPSNKVTEKGKDVELRCDPISGHTALYWYRQSLGQGLEFLIYFQGNSAPDKSGLPSDRFSAERTGGSVSTLTIQRTQQEDSAVYLCTSSLISMGSSSYNEQFFGPGTRLTVL.

This clonotype was counted ten times or more. CDR3 in DNA: TGTGCCAGCAGTGGCTGGACTAGCGGGAGAGAGACCCAGTACTTC. Encoded protein: CASSGWTSGRETQYF. The chain employs TRBV6-1 and TRBJ2-5, with TRBD2 matching 13 bases. The CDR3 has 15 amino acids. V lost 4 bases and J lost 4; bases outside the gene matches: 3. CDR1 is MNHNS, CDR2 SASEGT, per germline.

The table lists this clonotype with many counts. The chain recombines TRBV4-1 with TRBJ2-3; 10 positions agree with TRBD2. Germline CDR1 is MGHRA and CDR2 is YSYEKL. Losses at the gene ends were 1 base for V and 5 bases for J; bases not matched to a gene: 3. The CDR3 extends over 15 amino acids. CDR3 loop: CASSQGIAGGDTQYF. The CDR3 DNA sequence: TGCGCCAGCAGCCAAGGGATAGCGGGAGGAGATACGCAGTATTTT.

This clonotype was picked up many times. The chain couples TRBV5-6 to TRBJ1-1, with D uncertain. V dropped 2 bases and J dropped 2 bases, with 1 base sitting between them. The CDR3 length is 11 residues. Germline-derived CDR1 and CDR2 are SGHDT and YYEEEE. CDR3 DNA sequence: TGTGCCAGCAGCTTCAACACTGAAGCTTTCTTT. Amino acid sequence: CASSFNTEAFF. Together with reference TRBV5-6 and TRBJ1-1, the CDR3 gives the full variable domain: DAGVTQSPTHLIKTRGQQVTLRCSPKSGHDTVSWYQQALGQGPQFIFQYYEEEERQRGNFPDRFSGHQFPNYSSELNVNALLLGDSALYLCASSFNTEAFFGQGTRLTVV.

This clonotype was observed many times. CDR3 nucleotide sequence: TGCAGTGCTAGGGCCTTGACTTTTGGTGAAGCTTTCTTT. It encodes CSARALTFGEAFF. The rearrangement links TRBV20-1 to TRBJ1-1, with D hard to call. The V gene lost 3 bases and the J gene lost 7 bases, with 15 bases spanning the gap. CDR1 is DFQATT, CDR2 SNEGSKA, per germline (reference sequence). The CDR3 totals 13 residues.

For this clonotype: The CDR3 does not close with the conserved phenylalanine or tryptophan, likely indicating a read error. Because the CDR3's place on the DNA is in doubt, the DNA is left out and the CDR3 is given as listed by TCRdb. The chain employs TRBV10-1 and TRBJ2-1; the D segment call TRBD2 is taken from the table without a DNA check. Germline-derived CDR1 and CDR2 are WNHNN and SYGVQD (reference sequence). From its first to its last residue, the CDR3 has 15 amino acids. The CDR3: CASSELAAGGNEQVY.

The V gene is TRBV6-1, the J gene TRBJ2-1, with TRBD2 matching 7 bases. The V and J ends lost 5 bases and 7 bases, in that order; junction bases with no gene match: 14. Per germline, CDR1 MNHNS and CDR2 SASEGT. The CDR3 contains 16 residues. This CDR3 reads CASSLYDGLGLNEQFF. The CDR3 nucleotides are TGTGCCAGCAGTCTCTATGATGGACTAGGGTTAAATGAGCAGTTCTTC.

In its sample, this clonotype was seen once. A read error is possible here, since a much larger clone lies one base away. This rearrangement joins TRBV20-1 to TRBJ2-3, with TRBD2 as a possible D gene (6 bases). Looked up from germline, CDR1 is DFQATT and CDR2 is SNEGSKA (reference sequence). The CDR3 is made up of 14 amino acids. V gave up 3 bases and J gave up 0 bases, with 10 bases separating them. CDR3 amino acids: CSASEGGSTDTQYF. The CDR3 DNA reads as TGCAGTGCTAGTGAGGGAGGAAGCACAGATACGCAGTATTTT.

This clonotype appeared many times. This chain connects TRBV21-1 to TRBJ2-4; TRBD2 is taken as the D call from the table, unchecked against the DNA. TRBV21-1 is a pseudogene. The length of the CDR3 is 16 residues. The CDR3 is CASSKGTKGPKNIQYF. The CDR3 bases are TGTGCCAGCAGCAAAGGGACGAAAGGGCCGAAAAACATTCAGTACTTC.

The sample holds many counts of this clonotype. The rearrangement joins TRBV29-1 to TRBJ2-7; D unclear. In germline, CDR1 is SQVTM, CDR2 ANQGSEA. V lost 4 bases and J 0 bases, leaving 10 bases between the germline ends. This CDR3 is 13 amino acids long. CDR3 sequence: CSVVGTFSYEQYF. The CDR3, as DNA: TGCAGCGTTGTAGGAACATTCTCCTACGAGCAGTACTTC.

This clonotype was counted ten times or more. The chain has TRBV7-9 and TRBJ1-5; no clear D gene. CDR1 is SEHNR, CDR2 FQNEAQ, per germline (reference sequence). The CDR3 is made up of 13 amino acids. V was cut by 5 bases and J by 7 bases, with 12 bases left in between. The CDR3 here is CASSPSNGQPQHF. Here the CDR3 DNA reads TGTGCCAGCAGCCCCTCGAATGGGCAGCCCCAGCATTTT. The variable domain in full, with the rest retrieved from reference TRBV7-9 and TRBJ1-5, is DTGVSQNPRHKITKRGQNVTFRCDPISEHNRLYWYRQTLGQGPEFLTYFQNEAQLEKSRLLSDRFSAERPKGSFSTLEIQRTEQGDSAMYLCASSPSNGQPQHFGDGTRLSIL.